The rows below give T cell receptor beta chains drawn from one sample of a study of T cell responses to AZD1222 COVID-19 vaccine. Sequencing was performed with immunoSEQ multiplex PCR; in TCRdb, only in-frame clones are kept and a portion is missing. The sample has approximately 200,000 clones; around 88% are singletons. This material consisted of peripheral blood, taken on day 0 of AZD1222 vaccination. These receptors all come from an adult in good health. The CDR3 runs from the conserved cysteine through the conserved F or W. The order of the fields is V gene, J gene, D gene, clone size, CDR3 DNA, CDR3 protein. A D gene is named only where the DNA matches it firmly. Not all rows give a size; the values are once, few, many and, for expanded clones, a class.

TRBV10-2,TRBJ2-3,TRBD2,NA,TGCGCCAGCAGAGACACTAGCGTCGGCACAGATACGCAGTATTTT,CASRDTSVGTDTQYF
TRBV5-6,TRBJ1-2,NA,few,TGTGCCAGCAGCGCCCAGGGAGAAATTGGCTACACCTTC,CASSAQGEIGYTF
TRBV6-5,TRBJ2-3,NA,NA,TGTGCCAGCACCCCCGGGGGGCCCGCAGATACGCAGTATTTT,CASTPGGPADTQYF
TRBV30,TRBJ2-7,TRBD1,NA,TGTGCCTGGACTCCGGGACAGGGGATCCCCTACGAGCAGTACTTC,CAWTPGQGIPYEQYF
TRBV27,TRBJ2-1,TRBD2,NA,TGTGCCAGCAGATTAAGCGGGGGGGCTTACAATGAGCAGTTCTTC,CASRLSGGAYNEQFF
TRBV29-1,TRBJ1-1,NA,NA,TGCAGCGTTATCCCGATGCCGGGCGGTATTGCGATGAACACTGAAGCTTTCTTT,CSVIPMPGGIAMNTEAFF
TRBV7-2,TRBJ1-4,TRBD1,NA,TGTGCCAGCAGCGCTTCAGGGGGCGCATATGAAAAACTGTTTTTT,CASSASGGAYEKLFF
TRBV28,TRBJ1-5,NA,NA,TGTGCCAGCAGTCTCGGAGGGCAGCCCCAGCATTTT,CASSLGGQPQHF
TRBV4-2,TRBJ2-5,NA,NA,TGTGCCAGCAGCCCGCTAAACCGCCCAGAGACCCAGTACTTC,CASSPLNRPETQYF
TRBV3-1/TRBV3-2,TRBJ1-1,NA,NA,TGTGCCAGCAGCCCGCAGGGGAACACTGAAGCTTTCTTT,CASSPQGNTEAFF
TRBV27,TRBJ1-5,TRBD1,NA,TGTGCCAGCAGTGGAGGGGGCGAGGGGATGCCCCAGCATTTT,CASSGGGEGMPQHF
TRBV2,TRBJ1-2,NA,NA,TGTGCCAGCAGCCCCGGCGGAGACTATGGCTACACCTTC,CASSPGGDYGYTF
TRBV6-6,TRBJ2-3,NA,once,TGTGCCAGCAGCCTGGGGACACGAGCTCGCACAGATACGCAGTATTTT,CASSLGTRARTDTQYF
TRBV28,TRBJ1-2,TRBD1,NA,TGTGCCAGCAGTTTGTTTCGGGGACAGATAGGCACCTTC,CASSLFRGQIGTF
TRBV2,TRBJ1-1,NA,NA,TGTGCCAGCAGCGAACTCTTAAGACAGGACGAAGCTTTCTTT,CASSELLRQDEAFF
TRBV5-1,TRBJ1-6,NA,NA,TGCGCCAGCAGCTCGGGCCCCCGTCTAAGGACGAGCTCCTATAATTCACCCCTCCACTTT,CASSSGPRLRTSSYNSPLHF